This T cell receptor beta chain appears in the sequencing data of a study of blood T cell repertoires in COVID-19. Study as a whole: Acute and convalescent COVID-19 samples came from the United States, Italy and Spain.

Sequencing was performed with immunoSEQ multiplex PCR; in TCRdb, only in-frame clones are kept and a portion is missing. The table has about 140,000 clones, about 86% seen once; the top ten hold 7.5% to 8.5%. Trimming cost V 5 bases and J 6 bases; bases outside gene matches: 5. CDR1 LNHDA and CDR2 SQIVND come from the germline V gene (reference sequence). This CDR3 is built from 15 residues. The V and J genes are TRBV19 and TRBJ1-6; TRBD1 matches 9 bases. This TCR derives from an older woman with acute or convalescent COVID-19. Sequencing input: peripheral blood. CDR3 in DNA: TGTGCCAGTAGTGTCTGGACAGGGGCTAATTCACCCCTCCACTTT. This gives the protein CASSVWTGANSPLHF.